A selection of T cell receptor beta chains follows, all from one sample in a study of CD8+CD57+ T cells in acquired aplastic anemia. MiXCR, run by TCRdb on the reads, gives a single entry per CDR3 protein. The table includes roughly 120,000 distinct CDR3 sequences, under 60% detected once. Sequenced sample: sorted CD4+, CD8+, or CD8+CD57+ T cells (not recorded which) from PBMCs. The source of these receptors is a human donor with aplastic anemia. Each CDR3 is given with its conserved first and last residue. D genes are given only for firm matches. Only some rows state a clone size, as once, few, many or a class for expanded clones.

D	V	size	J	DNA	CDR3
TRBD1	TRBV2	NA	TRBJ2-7	TGTGCCAGCAGCCGCGACAGGGGGGTTCCCTACGAGCAGTACTTC	CASSRDRGVPYEQYF
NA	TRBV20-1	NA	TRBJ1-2	TGCAGTGCCGATCTCCGTGCAGGGTCCGTGTATGGCTACACCTTC	CSADLRAGSVYGYTF
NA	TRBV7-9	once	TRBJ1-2	TGTGCCAGCAGCATCGACAGCCCGAGGGGCTACACCTTC	CASSIDSPRGYTF
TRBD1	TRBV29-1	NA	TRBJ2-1	TGCAGCGTCCCCGACAGGGGGCGCGGGTATGAGCAGTTCTTC	CSVPDRGRGYEQFF
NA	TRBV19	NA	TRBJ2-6	TGTGCCAGTCGACCTGGGGCCAACGTCCTGACTTTC	CASRPGANVLTF
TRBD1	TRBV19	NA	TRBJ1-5	TGTGCCAGTGCCGGGACAGGGGGACGACAGCCCCAGCATTTT	CASAGTGGRQPQHF
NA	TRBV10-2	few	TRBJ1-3	TGCGCCAGCAGTGAGAATTCTGGAAACACCATATATTTT	CASSENSGNTIYF
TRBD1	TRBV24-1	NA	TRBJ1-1	TGTGCCACCAGTGATTCCCAGACAGGGGTTGGGAGCACTGAAGCTTTCTTT	CATSDSQTGVGSTEAFF
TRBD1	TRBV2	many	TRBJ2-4	TGTGCCAGCACTAATCCATACAGGGGGAGGATGGACATTCAGTACTTC	CASTNPYRGRMDIQYF
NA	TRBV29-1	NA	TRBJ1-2	TGCAGCGTGTCGACTACTAACTATGGCTACACCTTC	CSVSTTNYGYTF
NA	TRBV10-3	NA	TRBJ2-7	TGTGCCATCAGTGGTACTGCGGTCGGAGTTGGGGAGCAGTACTTC	CAISGTAVGVGEQYF
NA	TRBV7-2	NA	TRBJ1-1	TGTGCCAGCAGCTCGACACTTCAGAGCACTGAAGCTTTCTTT	CASSSTLQSTEAFF
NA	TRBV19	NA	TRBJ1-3	TGTGCCAGTAGTATTCGGGACAACGGAAACACCATATATTTT	CASSIRDNGNTIYF
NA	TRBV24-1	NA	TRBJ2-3	TGTGCCACCAGTGATTTGCGGTACGGGAATACGCAGTATTTT	CATSDLRYGNTQYF
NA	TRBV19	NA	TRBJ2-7	TGTGCCAGTAGTCTTGGGACTTACTCGGCCGAGCAGTACTTC	CASSLGTYSAEQYF
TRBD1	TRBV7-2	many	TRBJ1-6	TGTGCCAGCAGCTCCGACAGGGCATATTCACCCCTCCACTTT	CASSSDRAYSPLHF
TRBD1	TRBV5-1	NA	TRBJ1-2	TGCGCCAGCGCACCGGGACAGGGGATTAATGGCTACACCTTC	CASAPGQGINGYTF
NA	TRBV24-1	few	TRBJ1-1	TGTGCCACCAGACGGGGCGAGTCGGAAGCTTTCTTT	CATRRGESEAFF
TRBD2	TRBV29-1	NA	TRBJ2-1	TGCAGCGTTGTCCAGCGGGAGAGGGGCAATGAGCAGTTCTTC	CSVVQRERGNEQFF
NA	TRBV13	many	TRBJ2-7	TGTGCCAGCAGCCCAGACAGAGCCCTCTACGAGCAGTACTTC	CASSPDRALYEQYF
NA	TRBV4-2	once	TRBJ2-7	TGTGCCAGCAGCCAAGATCCGGACGAGCAGTACTTC	CASSQDPDEQYF
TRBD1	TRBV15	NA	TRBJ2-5	TGTGCCACCAGCACCGGGACAGGGTTCGGAGAGACCCAGTACTTC	CATSTGTGFGETQYF
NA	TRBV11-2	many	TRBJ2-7	TGTGCCAGCAGCTCGGGTCTGGGGCAGTACTTC	CASSSGLGQYF
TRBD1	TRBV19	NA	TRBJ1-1	TGTGCCAGTAAGGTTGGACAGGGCTCGACAACTGAAGCTTTCTTT	CASKVGQGSTTEAFF
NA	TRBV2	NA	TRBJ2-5	TGTGCCAGCAGCCGGGACGCCGGGGTGGGCGAGACCCAGTACTTC	CASSRDAGVGETQYF
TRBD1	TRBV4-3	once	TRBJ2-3	TGCGCCAGCAGCCAATATAAACAGGGGGCGAGCACAGATACGCAGTATTTT	CASSQYKQGASTDTQYF
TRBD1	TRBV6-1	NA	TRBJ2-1	TGTGCCAGCAGTGCCCCCGTCACAGGGGGATACTACAATGAGCAGTTCTTC	CASSAPVTGGYYNEQFF
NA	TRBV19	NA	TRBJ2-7	TGTGCCAGCAGCTCCCTCCAGGGATCGGGGGAGCAGTACTTC	CASSSLQGSGEQYF
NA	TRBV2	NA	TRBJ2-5	TGTGCCAGCAGTGTGAAAGAGACCCAGTACTTC	CASSVKETQYF
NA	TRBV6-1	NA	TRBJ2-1	TGTGCCAGCAGCCGACAGACAGATTCAAATGAGCAGTTCTTC	CASSRQTDSNEQFF
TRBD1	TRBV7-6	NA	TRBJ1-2	TGTGCCAGCAGCTCCGGGACAGACCCCTATGGCTACACCTTC	CASSSGTDPYGYTF
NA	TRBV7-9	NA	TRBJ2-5	TGTGCCAGCAGCTTAGGGACGGGCTCGCAAGAGACCCAGTACTTC	CASSLGTGSQETQYF
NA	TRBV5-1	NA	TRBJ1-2	TGCGCCAGCAGCCCAACAGCTAACTATGGCTACACCTTC	CASSPTANYGYTF
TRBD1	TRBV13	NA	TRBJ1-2	TGTGCCAGCAGCTGGGGACAGGAGGGGGGCTACACCTTC	CASSWGQEGGYTF
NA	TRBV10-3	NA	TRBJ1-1	TGTGCCATCAGGGAAGCTGGGTGGAAGGCTTTCTTT	CAIREAGWKAFF
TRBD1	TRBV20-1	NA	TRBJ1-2	TGCAGTGCTACGGGACAGAACTATGGCTACGCCTTC	CSATGQNYGYAF
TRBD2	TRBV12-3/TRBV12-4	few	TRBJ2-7	TGTGCCAGCAGTTTCGGGACTAGCGGGGGGGACGAGCAGTACTTC	CASSFGTSGGDEQYF
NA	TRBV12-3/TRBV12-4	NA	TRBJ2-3	TGTGCCAGCAGTCCCAACACAGATACGCAGTATTTT	CASSPNTDTQYF
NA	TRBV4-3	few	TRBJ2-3	TGCGCCAGCAGCCAAGATTGGGCACGGGGTCCCGATACGCAGTATTTT	CASSQDWARGPDTQYF
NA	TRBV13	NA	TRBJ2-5	TGTGCCAGCAGCTTAAAACAGCTCCAAGAGACCCAGTACTTC	CASSLKQLQETQYF
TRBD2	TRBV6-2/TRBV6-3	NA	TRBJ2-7	TGTGCCAGCAGTTACGGGACTAGCATCTACGAGCAGTACTTC	CASSYGTSIYEQYF
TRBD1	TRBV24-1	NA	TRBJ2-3	TGTGCCACCAGTGGGACCAAGACTGGACAGGGGCACACAGATACGCAGTATTTT	CATSGTKTGQGHTDTQYF